A selection of T cell receptor beta chains follows, all from one sample in a study of blood T cell repertoires in COVID-19. Using immunoSEQ multiplex PCR, the repertoire was profiled, and TCRdb retains in-frame clones only, with some absent. The profile shows about 250,000 clones, around 85% of them singletons. The sample was PBMCs or T cells enriched from blood (not recorded which). Receptors were obtained from a woman in her fifties or sixties with acute COVID-19. Each CDR3 is given with its conserved first and last residue. The D gene is left open where the match is weak.

v_call	d_call	j_call	cdr3_aa	cdr3_nt
TRBV7-8	NA	TRBJ1-4	CASSPTGGNEKLFF	TGTGCCAGCAGCCCAACGGGGGGTAATGAAAAACTGTTTTTT
TRBV7-6	TRBD1	TRBJ2-2	CASRPPSQGAGELFF	TGTGCCAGCAGGCCCCCCTCGCAGGGGGCCGGGGAGCTGTTTTTT
TRBV27	NA	TRBJ2-3	CASTLGTPLSTDTQYF	TGTGCCAGCACTCTCGGGACTCCTCTGTCCACAGATACGCAGTATTTT
TRBV11-3	NA	TRBJ2-7	CASSLGPLYEQYF	TGTGCCAGCAGCTTAGGCCCGCTATACGAGCAGTACTTC
TRBV7-8	TRBD2	TRBJ2-3	CASSLETLAGVSTDTQYF	TGTGCCAGCAGCTTAGAAACGTTGGCGGGGGTTAGCACAGATACGCAGTATTTT
TRBV9	TRBD1	TRBJ1-2	CASTTGGRLGYGYTF	TGTGCCAGCACGACAGGGGGCCGTCTTGGCTATGGCTACACCTTC
TRBV4-3	NA	TRBJ1-1	CASSQDTGIAEAFF	TGCGCCAGCAGCCAAGATACAGGGATCGCTGAAGCTTTCTTT
TRBV12-3/TRBV12-4	NA	TRBJ1-6	CATCSYNSPLHF	TGTGCCACTTGTTCCTATAATTCACCCCTCCACTTT
TRBV2	TRBD2	TRBJ2-1	CASSETMGLAVEQFF	TGTGCCAGCAGTGAAACGATGGGACTAGCAGTTGAGCAGTTCTTC
TRBV6-5	NA	TRBJ2-1	CASSYQQAPLPNEQFF	TGTGCCAGCAGTTACCAGCAGGCACCACTCCCCAATGAGCAGTTCTTC
TRBV6-2/TRBV6-3	NA	TRBJ1-1	CASSSQQVMNTEAFF	TGTGCCAGCAGTTCCCAACAGGTCATGAACACTGAAGCTTTCTTT